This TCR beta chain was sequenced in a study of cytomegalovirus exposure and HLA in healthy donors. Whole-study findings and limits: What TCR beta sequences reportedly achieved was accurate prediction of HLA-A and HLA-B alleles in most subjects.

A word on this clone: Its antigen is undetermined.

PCR primers comprised 60 Vbeta and 13 Jbeta primers. Profiled with immunoSEQ multiplex PCR; TCRdb holds only in-frame clones, not every one. The data contain 180,000 or so clones, approximately 78% of them singletons. Germline V gene data show CDR1 as LGHNA and CDR2 as YSLEER. V trimming: 1 base; J trimming: 6 bases; junction bases outside the gene matches: 8. The CDR3 runs to 17 residues. The origin of this receptor is a woman between 50 and 59 years old in good health and CMV-seropositive. The sample taken for sequencing was PBMCs. The chain employs TRBV4-3 and TRBJ2-2; 10 nucleotides match TRBD1. CDR3 in amino acids: CASSQVRTGGLPGELFF. The CDR3 nucleotides read TGCGCCAGCAGCCAAGTACGGACAGGGGGTTTGCCCGGGGAGCTGTTTTTT.